This TCR beta chain was retrieved from a study of T cell responses to AZD1222 COVID-19 vaccine. Only in-frame clones appear in the TCRdb table, and some are missing; sequencing was by immunoSEQ multiplex PCR. The sample lists about 140,000 clones, roughly 93% occurring once. The germline gives CDR1 MDHEN, CDR2 SYDVKM. The CDR3 spans 16 residues. The ends were cut back, 3 bases at V and 9 bases at J, with 21 bases in the middle. The count of this clone is one. The V call is TRBV28, the J call TRBJ2-1; TRBD2 might be the D (5 bases). The clonotype comes from an adult in good health. Sequenced here: peripheral blood, sampled on day 0 of MenACWY control vaccination. The CDR3 loop reads CASSFGSHTRLGEQFF. CDR3 sequence (DNA): TGTGCCAGCAGTTTTGGCTCACATACTAGATTAGGTGAGCAGTTCTTC.